What follows are 12 T cell receptor beta chains derived from one specimen sequenced in a study of T-cell memory formation after mild COVID-19. From the 5' RACE reads, TCRdb called clonotypes with MiXCR, one entry per CDR3 protein. Counted here are 250,000 to 350,000 distinct CDR3 sequences, 15% to 20% occurring once; the ten biggest clones make up 20% to 25%. Sequencing was carried out using PBMCs or a T cell subset sorted from them (not recorded which). Receptor source: a man younger than 35 who had mild COVID-19 (a few samples of this study predate the infection). Cell type and time point are not known.

In this sample, this clonotype turned up a few times. This chain connects TRBV24-1 to TRBJ2-7, with D tentatively TRBD2 (6 bases). CDR1 and CDR2 (germline): KGHDR, SFDVKD. This CDR3 is 11 amino acids long. CDR3 region: CATRDSNEQYV. The CDR3 DNA reads TGTGCCACCCGGGACTCCAACGAGCAGTACGTC.

This clonotype showed up just once. The chain is built from TRBV12-3 or TRBV12-4 and TRBJ2-2; TRBD1 matches at 8 bases. J lost 5 bases, V lost 3 bases, and 5 bases had no gene match. The CDR3 covers 15 residues. The CDR3 here is CASSFRGRHTGELFF. In DNA form, the CDR3 reads TGTGCCAGCAGTTTCAGGGGGCGCCATACCGGGGAGCTGTTTTTT.

This clonotype was picked up many times. The chain links TRBV9 to TRBJ2-2; TRBD2 aligns across 7 bases. V was pared by 4 bases and J by 4 bases, with 7 bases of the junction left unmatched. The V gene's germline CDR1 is SGDLS and CDR2 YYNGEE. The CDR3 contains 15 residues. Here the CDR3 reads CASSPRLAGTGELFF. In DNA form, the CDR3 reads TGTGCCAGCAGCCCCAGACTAGCCGGCACCGGGGAGCTGTTTTTT.

This clonotype was detected a few times. The chain combines TRBV5-5 with TRBJ1-6, with 7 bases identical to TRBD1. The CDR3 spans 18 residues. V shed 3 bases, J shed 0 bases, and the junction held 9 bases outside the gene matches. Germline V gene lookup returns CDR1 SGHKS and CDR2 YYEKEE (reference sequence). CDR3 DNA sequence: TGTGCCAGCAGCTCCAGGGGGTACCCGAGCTCCTATAATTCACCCCTCCACTTT. It encodes CASSSRGYPSSYNSPLHF.

This clonotype was counted between two and nine times. The chain links TRBV21-1 to TRBJ2-3; TRBD2 was called by the table and not checked on the DNA. TRBV21-1 is annotated as a pseudogene. This CDR3 is built from 15 residues. CDR3 sequence reads: CASSKTSDPTDTQYF. The DNA of the CDR3 is TGTGCCAGCAGCAAAACTAGCGACCCCACAGATACGCAGTATTTT.

V and J are TRBV9 and TRBJ2-1, with D possibly being TRBD1 (6 bases). The CDR3 is made up of 15 amino acids. Germline CDR1 is SGDLS and CDR2 is YYNGEE. Trimming stripped 0 bases from V and 3 bases from J, with 10 bases between. CDR3 amino acids: CASSVGGPLYNEQFF. CDR3 bases: TGTGCCAGCAGCGTAGGGGGGCCTCTCTACAATGAGCAGTTCTTC.

The genes are TRBV6-6 and TRBJ2-1, with 7 bases fitting TRBD1. The trim removed 5 bases at V and 2 bases at J, leaving 9 bases unmatched. Germline V gene sequence: CDR1 MNHNY, CDR2 SVGAGI (reference sequence). The CDR3 totals 16 residues. Written as DNA, the CDR3 is TGTGCCAGCAGTACAGGGGCGACAAAGGCCTACAATGAGCAGTTCTTC. Protein sequence: CASSTGATKAYNEQFF.

This clonotype came up many times. The rearrangement links TRBV4-3 to TRBJ2-1, with 8 bases identical to TRBD2. V dropped 3 bases and J dropped 10; count of bases not matched to a gene: 5. From germline, CDR1 is LGHNA and CDR2 YSLEER. The CDR3 consists of 13 residues. CDR3 in DNA: TGCGCCAGCAGCCAGGTTAGCGGGGAAGAGCAGTTCTTC. Translation: CASSQVSGEEQFF.

This rearrangement joins TRBV21-1 to TRBJ2-7. TRBV21-1 represents a pseudogene. This CDR3 has 18 amino acids. The CDR3 sequence: CASSKASVGSRRYYEQYV. CDR3 DNA sequence: TGTGCCAGCAGCAAAGCGTCGGTAGGAAGCCGGCGATATTACGAGCAGTACGTC.

V is TRBV2 and J is TRBJ1-2, with no clear D. Trimming shortened V by 9 bases and J by 0 bases, and 5 bases separated the two germline ends. Per the germline V gene, CDR1 is SNHLY and CDR2 is FYNNEI. The CDR3 loop spans 11 amino acids. As DNA, the CDR3 is TGTGCCAGACAGCCTAACTATGGCTACACCTTC. This encodes CARQPNYGYTF.

This clonotype was detected many times. This chain joins TRBV27 and TRBJ2-5; 8 nucleotides agree with TRBD2. The CDR3 contains 14 residues. V shed 5 bases, J shed 7 bases, and the junction held 9 bases outside the gene matches. Germline CDR1 is MNHEY and CDR2 is SMNVEV (reference sequence). CDR3 DNA: TGTGCCAGCAGTCCACTGGGACTAGGTGGGACCCAGTACTTC. Amino acids: CASSPLGLGGTQYF.

This sequence joins TRBV5-1 and TRBJ2-3, with D possibly being TRBD2 (6 bases). The CDR3 is 16 residues long. The germline V gene has CDR1 SGHRS and CDR2 YFSETQ. Trimming removed 0 bases from V and 0 bases from J, with 11 bases in between. This CDR3 is CASSLGAGYSTDTQYF. The CDR3 bases are TGCGCCAGCAGCTTGGGCGCGGGGTATAGCACAGATACGCAGTATTTT.